The 22 T cell receptor beta chains reported below all come from one sample, sequenced in a study of T-cell reconstitution after alpha-beta-depleted transplantation in children. The TCRbeta library was prepared with unique molecular identifiers. TCRdb ran MiXCR on the PCR reads and lists one entry per CDR3 protein. The sample holds about 470,000 distinct CDR3 sequences, roughly 44% seen once. The source material was PBMCs, sampled before TCRalphabeta/CD19-depleted stem cell transplant. These receptors were collected from a girl aged 2 to 9 with aplastic anemia, due to receive a stem cell transplant.

This clonotype showed up many times. V and J are TRBV12-3 or TRBV12-4 and TRBJ1-5; a possible D gene is TRBD1 (6 bases). V was cut by 3 bases and J by 4 bases, with 7 bases left in between. The CDR3 is made up of 13 amino acids. The CDR3 loop is CASSFQGNQPQHF. The CDR3 DNA follows: TGTGCCAGCAGTTTCCAGGGGAATCAGCCCCAGCATTTT.

This clonotype was detected ten times or more. This chain uses TRBV5-1 with TRBJ2-2; TRBD2 is a possible D gene (7 bases). The CDR3 sequence is 15 residues long. Germline lookup yields CDR1 SGHRS and CDR2 YFSETQ. V was cut by 6 bases and J by 5 bases, with 17 bases left in between. The CDR3 nucleotides read TGCGCCAGCACCCCCCTGGCGGGGGCGACCGGGGAGCTGTTTTTT. Protein product: CASTPLAGATGELFF.

This rearrangement joins TRBV7-9 to TRBJ2-3, with 9 bases that match TRBD2. CDR1 and CDR2 from the germline V gene are SEHNR and FQNEAQ (reference sequence). Germline trimming cut 0 bases from V and 2 bases from J; bases unmatched to any gene: 3. The CDR3 sequence is 16 residues long. The CDR3 sequence is CASSLALAGITDTQYF. For the CDR3, the DNA is TGTGCCAGCAGCTTAGCGCTAGCGGGAATCACAGATACGCAGTATTTT.

This clonotype was counted many times. CDR3 nucleotide sequence: TGTGCCAGCAGCTTAGTCGGACAGATCGAACTGTTTTTT. Its protein is CASSLVGQIELFF. The rearrangement uses TRBV7-9 and TRBJ1-4; a possible D gene is TRBD1 (6 bases). Trimming took off 1 base at V and 12 bases at J, with 12 bases between the two ends. The V gene's germline CDR1 is SEHNR and CDR2 FQNEAQ (reference sequence). The CDR3 runs 13 residues. The complete variable domain, with remaining parts taken from reference TRBV7-9 and TRBJ1-4, reads DTGVSQNPRHKITKRGQNVTFRCDPISEHNRLYWYRQTLGQGPEFLTYFQNEAQLEKSRLLSDRFSAERPKGSFSTLEIQRTEQGDSAMYLCASSLVGQIELFFGSGTQLSVL.

The chain links TRBV20-1 to TRBJ1-4; D not resolved. CDR1 is DFQATT and CDR2 is SNEGSKA in the germline V gene (reference sequence). The V and J ends lost 4 bases and 0 bases respectively, with 6 bases between them. The CDR3 runs to 13 residues. In nucleotides, the CDR3 is TGCAGTGCTATGTGGGCAACTAATGAAAAACTGTTTTTT. Amino acids: CSAMWATNEKLFF.

In its sample, this clonotype was seen many times. The V gene is TRBV4-1, the J gene TRBJ2-7; 9 positions match TRBD2. Losses at the gene ends were 2 bases for V and 5 bases for J; bases not matched to a gene: 7. Germline V lookup: CDR1 MGHRA, CDR2 YSYEKL. The CDR3 loop spans 15 amino acids. CDR3 DNA sequence: TGCGCCAGCAGCCAATATATGCGGGAGGGACACGAGCAGTACTTC. It codes for CASSQYMREGHEQYF.

This clonotype was counted between two and nine times. This chain joins TRBV27 and TRBJ2-7; TRBD1 matches 8 bases. V shed 3 bases, J shed 1 base, and the junction held 2 bases outside the gene matches. The CDR3 totals 14 residues. In germline, CDR1 is MNHEY, CDR2 SMNVEV (reference sequence). CDR3 in DNA: TGTGCCAGCAGTTTGGACAGGGTATCCTACGAGCAGTACTTC. This translates into CASSLDRVSYEQYF.

This sequence joins TRBV19 and TRBJ2-1, with TRBD2 identical over 13 bases. Unmatched junction bases numbered 12, after V lost 5 bases and J lost 5 bases. The CDR3 spans 18 residues. CDR1 LNHDA and CDR2 SQIVND come from the germline V gene (reference sequence). Here the CDR3 reads CASSRAPRTSGRDNEQFF. For the CDR3, the DNA is TGTGCCAGTAGTCGCGCCCCCCGTACTAGCGGGAGGGACAATGAGCAGTTCTTC.

This chain uses TRBV7-2 with TRBJ2-1; 8 bases are shared with TRBD1. V gave up 3 bases and J gave up 3 bases; unmatched junction bases: 10. The germline gives CDR1 SGHTA, CDR2 FQGNSA. CDR3 length equals 17 residues. This chain's CDR3 is CASSFAVGTGDYNEQFF. The CDR3 DNA reads TGTGCCAGCAGCTTTGCCGTGGGGACAGGCGACTACAATGAGCAGTTCTTC.

This clonotype was seen a handful of times. This chain connects TRBV6-5 to TRBJ2-7; D may be TRBD1 (6 bases). Germline V gene data show CDR1 as MNHEY and CDR2 as SVGAGI. The CDR3 loop spans 13 amino acids. The ends were cut back, 4 bases at V and 2 bases at J, with 9 bases in the middle. The CDR3 sequence is CASSSTGPYEQYF. The CDR3 DNA sequence: TGTGCCAGCAGTTCGACAGGCCCCTACGAGCAGTACTTC.

This clonotype was seen repeatedly, ten times or more. No DNA is shown, since the ends of the CDR3 on it are uncertain; the CDR3 is the one TCRdb lists. This chain joins TRBV29-1 and TRBJ2-5; the table's D call of TRBD2 was not tested on the DNA. The germline gives CDR1 SQVTM, CDR2 ANQGSEA. The CDR3 is 18 residues long, counting both termini. The CDR3: CSASSGLAESSVRETQYF.

This clonotype showed up just a few times. The rearrangement joins TRBV6-1 to TRBJ2-7, with D perhaps matching TRBD1 (5 bases). Trimming cost V 6 bases and J 1 base, with 10 bases left between them. The CDR3 has 13 residues. Germline loops: CDR1 MNHNS, CDR2 SASEGT. CDR3 coding DNA: TGTGCCAGCAGACCAGACAGTTCCTACGAGCAGTACTTC. Amino acid sequence: CASRPDSSYEQYF.

Many counts were recorded for this clonotype. The genes are TRBV6-2 or TRBV6-3 and TRBJ2-7; possibly TRBD1 for D (6 bases). CDR1 MNHEY and CDR2 SVGEGT come from the germline V gene. This CDR3 contains 12 residues. Trimming took 6 bases from V and 6 from J, leaving 12 bases between them. The CDR3: CASRTTGFEQYF. CDR3 in DNA: TGTGCCAGCAGGACCACAGGGTTCGAGCAGTACTTC.

The rearrangement uses TRBV6-6 and TRBJ1-2; TRBD1 agrees at 8 bases. V was pared by 10 bases and J by 5 bases, with 9 bases of the junction left unmatched. This CDR3 has 13 amino acids. Germline assignment: CDR1 MNHNY and CDR2 SVGAGI (reference sequence). CDR3 in amino acids: CAISPQGAYGYTF. The DNA of the CDR3 is TGTGCCATCTCACCCCAGGGGGCTTATGGCTACACCTTC.

This chain links TRBV18 with TRBJ2-1; 8 bases map to TRBD2. Germline values: CDR1 KGHSH, CDR2 LQKENI. V was pared by 0 bases and J by 6 bases, with 4 bases of the junction left unmatched. This CDR3 has 15 residues. The chain's CDR3 is CASSPPSGKVNEQFF. DNA of the CDR3: TGTGCCAGCTCACCACCTAGCGGGAAAGTCAATGAGCAGTTCTTC.

Regarding this clonotype: A much larger clone differs from this one at a single base, so this may be a read error. The rearrangement uses TRBV6-5 and TRBJ2-7, with D unclear. The germline gives CDR1 MNHEY, CDR2 SVGAGI. This CDR3 region has 12 residues. V lost 6 bases to trimming and J lost 3 bases, with 9 bases between them. The CDR3 bases are TGTGCCAGCAGATCCGTGGTCTACGAGCAGTACTTC. It translates to CASRSVVYEQYF.

This rearrangement joins TRBV12-3 or TRBV12-4 to TRBJ2-2; a weak D match, TRBD1 (6 bases). Trimming pared 3 bases from V and 4 bases from J, leaving 9 bases between. CDR3 length: 14 residues. The CDR3 reads CASSFQGTTGELFF. The CDR3 coding sequence is TGTGCCAGCAGTTTCCAGGGGACCACCGGGGAGCTGTTTTTT.

The gene calls are TRBV6-6 and TRBJ2-1; no clear D. This CDR3 is 12 amino acids long. The germline gives CDR1 MNHNY, CDR2 SVGAGI (reference sequence). The germline V and J ends were trimmed by 4 bases and 8 bases, with 9 bases remaining between them. The CDR3 is CASSSNPDEQFF. As DNA, the CDR3 is TGTGCCAGCAGTTCCAACCCGGATGAGCAGTTCTTC.

The CDR3 is CASSPYSAGGPNKQFF. DNA of the CDR3: TGTGCCAGCTCACCCTACTCAGCGGGGGGGCCAAATAAGCAGTTCTTC. The chain recombines TRBV18 with TRBJ2-1; 10 positions match TRBD2. J was trimmed by 11 bases and V by 3 bases; bases with no gene match: 13. The CDR3 totals 16 residues. Germline values: CDR1 KGHSH, CDR2 LQKENI.

The chain uses TRBV7-2 and TRBJ1-2; D might be TRBD1 (6 bases). CDR1 and CDR2 (germline): SGHTA, FQGNSA. The CDR3 sequence is 15 residues long. The ends were cut back, 1 base at V and 2 bases at J, with 11 bases in the middle. The CDR3 is CASSLVRTVNYGYTF. The CDR3 coding sequence is TGTGCCAGCAGCTTAGTACGGACAGTGAACTATGGCTACACCTTC.

The V call is TRBV28, the J call TRBJ2-5, with D tentatively TRBD2 (5 bases). V shed 4 bases and J shed 3 bases, with 18 bases lying between them. Germline CDR1 MDHEN, CDR2 SYDVKM. The CDR3 is 16 amino acids. The CDR3: CASSSGPDSEKETQYF. The CDR3 coding sequence is TGTGCCAGCAGTTCTGGCCCGGATAGCGAGAAAGAGACCCAGTACTTC.

The chain carries TRBV7-6 and TRBJ1-4, with a possible D match to TRBD1 (5 bases). The CDR3 covers 15 residues. Germline CDR1 and CDR2: SGHVS and FNYEAQ. V lost 1 base and J lost 5, with 11 bases in between. CDR3 amino acids: CASSLGGSENEKLFF. In nucleotides, the CDR3 is TGTGCCAGCAGCTTAGGGGGCAGCGAAAATGAAAAACTGTTTTTT.